This T cell receptor (beta chain) was observed in a study of blood T cell repertoires in COVID-19 (dated by TCRdb to about 2020). In the study overall: Samples covering the acute and convalescent phases of COVID-19 were provided by collaborators in the United States, Italy and Spain. The prospective study material was composed of cDNA or gDNA derived from T cells, B-cell-depleted T cells, or PBMCs. Deeply sampled blood TCRbeta repertoires from subjects exposed to, actively infected with, or recovered from COVID-19 were included in the dataset. The repertoires were made available in a free public database intended to serve as a resource for research on the immune response to SARS-CoV-2. Samples came from the ongoing ImmuneRACE study (first 160 participants) plus 1,254 subjects from 6 global collaborators. Sample metadata almost always included a de-identified subject ID, COVID-19 status, age in years and sex. HLA class I and class II types, where available, came from metadata supplied by the sample provider rather than from assay-based typing. The study at large found these results: The quantity of clinical and demographic metadata differed by source and by participant and was supplied without curation.

The germline V gene provides CDR1 MNHEY and CDR2 SVGAGI. V is clipped by 0 bases and J by 5 bases, and the sequence between their germline boundaries is 8 bases long. CDR3 length: 15 amino acids, cysteine to phenylalanine. The retained sequence is limited to the CDR3, 45 bases, with the frame set at the first base. Concerning this clone: It lacks a known antigen. No base qualities exist here, and no much larger clone lies one base off it.

The collaborating institutions used their own protocols to collect whole blood in K2EDTA tubes. For TCRbeta analysis, collaborators shipped samples in one of three forms: frozen whole blood, isolated PBMCs, or DNA extracted from either of those sample types. TCRbeta CDR3 regions were amplified from genomic DNA by means of the immunoSEQ Assay, a bias-controlled multiplex PCR. Under the source paper's analysis protocol: The number of nucleated cells in each sample was estimated by amplification of reference gene primers within the assay. To quantify the absolute abundance of each unique TCRbeta CDR3 rearrangement, sequence reads were collapsed and filtered. For each sample, productive Simpson clonality was calculated as the square root of Simpson's diversity index across productive rearrangements. TCRdb mirrors the immuneACCESS table, restricted to in-frame sequences. Some clones are absent from its copies; in checked studies, under half trace to an unresolved V gene, and the reason for the others is unknown. The DNA gave D and trimming, while V, J and clone size come from that table. The sample table lists 60,000 to 100,000 clones, over 85% of them with a count of one. Approximately 4.5% of the sample belongs to the ten largest clones.

This sequence uses TRBV6-5 and TRBJ1-6, with the D gene too uncertain to name. The receptor comes from a man aged 45-65 years with active COVID-19. Sequencing used peripheral blood. CDR3 loop: CASSYSVTDNSPLHF. The bases are TGTGCCAGCAGTTACTCAGTCACGGATAATTCACCCCTCCACTTT.